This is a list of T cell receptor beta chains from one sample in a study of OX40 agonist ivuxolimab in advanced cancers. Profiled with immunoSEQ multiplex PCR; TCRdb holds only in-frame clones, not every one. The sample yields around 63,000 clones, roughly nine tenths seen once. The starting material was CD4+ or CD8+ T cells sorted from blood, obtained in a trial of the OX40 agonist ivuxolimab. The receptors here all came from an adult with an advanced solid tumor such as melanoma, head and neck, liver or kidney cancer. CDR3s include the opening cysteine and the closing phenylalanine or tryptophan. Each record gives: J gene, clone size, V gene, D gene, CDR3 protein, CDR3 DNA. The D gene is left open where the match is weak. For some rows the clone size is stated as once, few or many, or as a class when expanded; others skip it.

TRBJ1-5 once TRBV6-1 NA CASSEITGSSNQPQHF TGTGCCAGCAGTGAAATAACAGGGAGTAGCAATCAGCCCCAGCATTTT
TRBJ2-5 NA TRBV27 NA CASRDLSYKETQYF TGTGCCAGCAGAGACCTCAGTTATAAAGAGACCCAGTACTTC
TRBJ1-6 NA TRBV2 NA CASSVQGVINSPLHF TGTGCCAGCAGCGTACAGGGAGTGATTAATTCACCCCTCCACTTT
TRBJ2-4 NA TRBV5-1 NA CASSGPEYGNIQYF TGCGCCAGCAGCGGGCCGGAGTACGGGAACATTCAGTACTTC
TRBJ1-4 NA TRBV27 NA CASSHTGNRGEKLFF TGTGCCAGCAGTCACACCGGGAATAGGGGTGAAAAACTGTTTTTT
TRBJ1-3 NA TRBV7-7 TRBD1 CASSPLQGATGNTIYF TGTGCCAGCAGCCCTTTACAGGGGGCGACTGGAAACACCATATATTTT
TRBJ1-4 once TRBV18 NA CASSLTATNEKLFF TGTGCCAGCTCACTGACAGCAACTAATGAAAAACTGTTTTTT
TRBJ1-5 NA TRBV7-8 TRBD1 CASSFGTGVRNQPQHF TGTGCCAGCAGCTTCGGGACAGGGGTTCGCAATCAGCCCCAGCATTTT
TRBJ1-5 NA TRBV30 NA CAWSGGDNQPQHF TGTGCCTGGAGTGGTGGAGACAATCAGCCCCAGCATTTT
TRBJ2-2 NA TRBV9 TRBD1 CASSGGGAGTGELFF TGTGCCAGCAGCGGAGGGGGCGCGGGCACCGGGGAGCTGTTTTTT